Included here is one TCR beta chain sequence, with context. The CDR3 loop spans 15 amino acids. Germline CDR1 and CDR2: ENHRY and SYGVKD. The trim removed 3 bases at V and 5 bases at J, leaving 3 bases unmatched. Generated by immunoSEQ multiplex PCR, the TCRdb table keeps only in-frame clones and is missing some. The table includes approximately 90,000 clones, roughly 84% detected once. These data originate in a study of blood T cell repertoires in COVID-19. Material: peripheral blood. The receptor was derived from a woman aged 80 or over with acute or convalescent COVID-19. V is TRBV10-3 and J is TRBJ2-2; 10 positions match TRBD1. CDR3 region: CAISESGQGTGELFF. CDR3 nucleotide sequence: TGTGCCATCAGTGAATCGGGACAGGGGACCGGGGAGCTGTTTTTT.